Below are 3 T cell receptor beta chains sequenced from a single sample in a study of T-cell memory formation after mild COVID-19. MiXCR, applied by TCRdb to the 5' RACE reads, yields one record per CDR3 protein. The table has just over 300,000 distinct CDR3 sequences, 15% to 20% seen once; the top ten hold around 20%. Sequencing used PBMCs or a T cell subset sorted from them (not recorded which). Receptors were obtained from a man in his late teens or twenties who had mild COVID-19 (a few samples of this study predate the infection). Cell type and time point are not known.

The sample holds a few counts of this clonotype. This chain connects TRBV7-8 to TRBJ2-5, with TRBD2 matching 9 bases. This CDR3 is built from 17 residues. Germline V gives CDR1 SGHVS, CDR2 FQNEAQ. The J segment lost 5 bases and the V segment lost 5 bases, leaving 15 bases of the junction unmatched. CDR3 nucleotide sequence: TGTGCCAGCAGCACACCCCTCTTGCGGGGGGGCCGTGAGACCCAGTACTTC. Translation: CASSTPLLRGGRETQYF. Full variable domain (remainder filled in from reference TRBV7-8 and TRBJ2-5): GAGVSQSPRYKVAKRGQDVALRCDPISGHVSLFWYQQALGQGPEFLTYFQNEAQLDKSGLPSDRFFAERPEGSVSTLKIQRTQQEDSAVYLCASSTPLLRGGRETQYFGPGTRLLVL.

This clonotype turned up a few times. The chain employs TRBV12-3 or TRBV12-4 and TRBJ2-7; 7 bases map to TRBD1. CDR3 length: 14 residues. V was pared by 6 bases and J by 3 bases, with 8 bases of the junction left unmatched. The CDR3 bases are TGTGCCAGCAGCCACGACAGGGTGGGCTACGAGCAGTACTTC. It yields the protein CASSHDRVGYEQYF.

This clonotype was counted only a few times. The rearrangement joins TRBV2 to TRBJ2-1, with 8 bases lining up with TRBD1. This CDR3 is 18 amino acids long. V was pared by 0 bases and J by 6 bases, with 13 bases of the junction left unmatched. CDR1 is SNHLY, CDR2 FYNNEI, per germline. In nucleotides, the CDR3 is TGTGCCAGCAGTGAAGCGGTGGCAGGGGGCTACTATATCAATGAGCAGTTCTTC. This gives the protein CASSEAVAGGYYINEQFF.